This T cell receptor beta chain was captured in a study of CD4 T cells in relation to SARS-CoV-2 and coronaviruses (dated by TCRdb to the early 2020s). Regarding the study in general: In the ViraFEST assay, PBMCs were grown with antigen for 9 to 10 days, and TCR beta CDR3s were then sequenced to identify antigen-specific clonal expansions. The Adaptive Biotechnologies TCR-sequencing kit was used to sequence samples from three pre-COVID donors and the naive versus memory experiments, while other data came from Illumina-based sequencing. The study assessed, at the TCR clonotype level, memory CD4+ T cell crossreactivity between SARS-CoV-2 and common cold coronavirus spike proteins. Expansion assays from other donors in the study were sequenced with a different, Illumina-based TCR-beta assay. An HIV-1 Nef peptide pool or a no-peptide culture served as the negative reference condition. Using patient-derived lymphoblastoid cell lines, the shared crossreactive spike epitopes were mapped to their HLA restriction.

With regard to this clone: This receptor's antigen is unknown. Base qualities were left out, and no much larger clone turns up one base away.

The V end gives up 4 bases and the J end 10 bases, leaving 9 bases in the junction not matched to a gene. Taken from cysteine to phenylalanine, the CDR3 has 16 residues. Only the CDR3 part of the read is kept: 48 bases, read in frame from the first base. CDR1 LNHDA and CDR2 SQIVND are derived from the germline V gene (reference sequence). CD4+ T cells from unexposed donors were collected before the COVID-19 pandemic (2011-2018). Following 10 days of culture, the EasySep CD4+ T cell isolation kit was used to isolate CD4+ T cells. As cell number allowed, CD4+ T cells from unexposed donors were tested for reactivity to SARS-CoV-2 S and N and to four common cold coronavirus spike pools. About 2 million PBMCs per well were cultured in IMDM with roughly 5% human AB serum and approximately 10 IU/ml IL-2. Half of the culture medium was replaced with fresh IL-2-containing medium on days 3 and 7. Each peptide culture condition was generally run in triplicate replicate wells. The leukapheresis product for the unexposed donors was obtained through commercial purchase. Ficoll-Paque PLUS gradient centrifugation was used to isolate PBMCs from leukapheresis product or whole blood. PBMCs were either cryopreserved at -140 degrees C or used fresh in the expansion assay. The QIAamp Micro DNA Kit was used to extract genomic DNA from the CD4+ T cells.

What the authors observed across the whole study: Because no donor provided both pre-pandemic and post-infection samples, tracing the source of pre-existing responses was limited. Significantly weaker SARS-CoV-2-driven expansion was shown by crossreactive clones than by monoreactive clones, consistent with antigenic imprinting. Memory CD4+ clonotypes crossrecognizing SARS-CoV-2 and at least one common cold coronavirus spike were found in 50% to 80% of donors. Small numbers of patients and of tested TCRs were a limitation of the study. Since the crossreactivity analysis centred on spike protein, crossreactivity against other viral proteins was not assessed.

The library was prepared using the immunoSEQ multiplex PCR assay. Processing in the source paper ran as follows. During preprocessing, nonproductive sequences were discarded, as were any CDR3s that did not begin with C, did not end with F or W, or were shorter than 7 amino acids. The MANAFEST web app was used to call antigen-specific clonotypes on the basis of expansion compared with the reference and with other culture wells. To be counted as positive, a clone had to show significant expansion compared with the reference culture, at an FDR below 0.05, in 2 of 3 replicate wells. Positive clones also required significant expansion versus all other tandem wells and an odds ratio above 5. CDR3 homology was quantified as pairwise Levenshtein distance, calculated with the stringdist R package after three terminal residues were trimmed from each end. TCRdb took this table from immuneACCESS and kept in-frame rearrangements with V and J called. Such tables lack part of the clones; where checked against another copy, unresolved V genes explain under half of the gap, and the rest is unexplained. D and trimming were read from the DNA, whereas the V and J calls and clone size are those reported in that table. For this sample the table gives around 26,000 clones, of which 76% were detected only once. 21% of the sample is taken by the ten largest.

The specimen sequenced was CD4+ T cells from PBMCs, cultured in vitro. This receptor was taken from a human donor in good health. The chain is assembled from TRBV19 and TRBJ2-1; 14 nucleotides in the junction match TRBD2. The sequenced DNA: TGTGCCAGTAGTACCCGACTAGCGGGGGGGCCAGGGGAGCAGTTCTTC. This translates into CASSTRLAGGPGEQFF.